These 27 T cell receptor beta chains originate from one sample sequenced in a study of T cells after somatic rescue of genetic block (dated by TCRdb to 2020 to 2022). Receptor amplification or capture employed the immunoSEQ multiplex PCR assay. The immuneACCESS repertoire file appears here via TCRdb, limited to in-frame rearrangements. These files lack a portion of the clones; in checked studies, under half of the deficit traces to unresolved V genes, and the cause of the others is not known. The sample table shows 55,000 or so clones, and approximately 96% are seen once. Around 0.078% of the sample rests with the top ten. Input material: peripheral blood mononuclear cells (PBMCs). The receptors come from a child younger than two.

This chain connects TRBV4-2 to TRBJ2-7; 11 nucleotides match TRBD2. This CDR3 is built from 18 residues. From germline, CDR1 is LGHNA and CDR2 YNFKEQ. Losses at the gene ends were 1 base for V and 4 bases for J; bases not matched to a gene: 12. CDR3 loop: CASSQGPLAGGPRYEQYF. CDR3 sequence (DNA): TGTGCCAGCAGCCAAGGCCCCTTAGCGGGAGGGCCGAGGTACGAGCAGTACTTC.

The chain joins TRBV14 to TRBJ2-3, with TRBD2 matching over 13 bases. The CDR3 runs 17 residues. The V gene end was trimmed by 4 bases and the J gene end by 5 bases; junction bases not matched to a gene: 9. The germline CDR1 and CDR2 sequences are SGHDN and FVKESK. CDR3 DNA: TGTGCCAGCAGCCGATTTCGGACTAGCGGGAGTCGAGATACGCAGTATTTT. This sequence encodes CASSRFRTSGSRDTQYF.

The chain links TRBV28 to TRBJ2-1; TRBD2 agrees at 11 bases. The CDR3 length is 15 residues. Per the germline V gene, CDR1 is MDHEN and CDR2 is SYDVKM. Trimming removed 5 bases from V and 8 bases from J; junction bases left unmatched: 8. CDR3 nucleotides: TGTGCCAGCAGTGACCCGACTAGCGGGAACTATGAGCAGTTCTTC. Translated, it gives CASSDPTSGNYEQFF. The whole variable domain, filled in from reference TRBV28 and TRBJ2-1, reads DVKVTQSSRYLVKRTGEKVFLECVQDMDHENMFWYRQDPGLGLRLIYFSYDVKMKEKGDIPEGYSVSREKKERFSLILESASTNQTSMYLCASSDPTSGNYEQFFGPGTRLTVL.

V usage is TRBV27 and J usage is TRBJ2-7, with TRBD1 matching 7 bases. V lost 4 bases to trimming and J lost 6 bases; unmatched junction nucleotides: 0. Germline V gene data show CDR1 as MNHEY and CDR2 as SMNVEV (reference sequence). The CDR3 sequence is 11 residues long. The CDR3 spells CASSSGGEQYF. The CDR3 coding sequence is TGTGCCAGCAGTTCAGGGGGCGAGCAGTACTTC.

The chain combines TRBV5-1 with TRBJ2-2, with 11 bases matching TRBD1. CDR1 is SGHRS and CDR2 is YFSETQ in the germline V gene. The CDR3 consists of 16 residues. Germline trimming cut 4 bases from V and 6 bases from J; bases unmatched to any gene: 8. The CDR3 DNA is TGCGCCAGCAGCCCTAAGCCGGGACAGGGGGCCGGGGAGCTGTTTTTT. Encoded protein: CASSPKPGQGAGELFF.

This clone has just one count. Written as DNA, the CDR3 is TGTGCCAGCAGCCAAGATCAGACTCTCTCCTACGAGCAGTACTTC. It translates to CASSQDQTLSYEQYF. The chain uses TRBV4-2 and TRBJ2-7; D is unclear. The CDR3 runs 15 residues. Trimming took off 0 bases at V and 0 bases at J, with 9 bases between the two ends. Per germline, CDR1 LGHNA and CDR2 YNFKEQ.

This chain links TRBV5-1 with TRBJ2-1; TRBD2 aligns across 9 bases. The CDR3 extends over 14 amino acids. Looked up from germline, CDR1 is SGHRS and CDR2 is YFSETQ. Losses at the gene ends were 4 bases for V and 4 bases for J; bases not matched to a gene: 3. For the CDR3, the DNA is TGCGCCAGCAGCGGGCTAGCGGGATACAATGAGCAGTTCTTC. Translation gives CASSGLAGYNEQFF.

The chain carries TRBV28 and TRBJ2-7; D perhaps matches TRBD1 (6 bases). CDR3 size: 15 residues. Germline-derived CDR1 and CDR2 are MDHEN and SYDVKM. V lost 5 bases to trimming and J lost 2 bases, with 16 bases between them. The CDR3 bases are TGTGCCAGCAGTCCCGTACCTGGACAGACCTACGAGCAGTACTTC. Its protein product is CASSPVPGQTYEQYF.

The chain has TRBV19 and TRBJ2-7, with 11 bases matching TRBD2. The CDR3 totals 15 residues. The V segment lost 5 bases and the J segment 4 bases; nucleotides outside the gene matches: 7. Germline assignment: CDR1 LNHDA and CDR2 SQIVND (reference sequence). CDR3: CASSPGLAGLYEQYF. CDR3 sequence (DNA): TGTGCCAGTAGTCCCGGACTAGCGGGCCTATACGAGCAGTACTTC.

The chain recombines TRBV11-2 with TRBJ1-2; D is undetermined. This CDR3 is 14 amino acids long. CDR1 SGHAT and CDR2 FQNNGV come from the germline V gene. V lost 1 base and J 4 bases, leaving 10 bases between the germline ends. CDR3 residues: CASSLVSGSYGYTF. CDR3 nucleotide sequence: TGTGCCAGCAGCTTAGTCAGCGGATCCTATGGCTACACCTTC.

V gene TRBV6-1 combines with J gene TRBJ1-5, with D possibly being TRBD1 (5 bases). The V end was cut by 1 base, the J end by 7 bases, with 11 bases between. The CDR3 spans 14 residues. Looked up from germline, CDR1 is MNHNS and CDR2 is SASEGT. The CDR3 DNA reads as TGTGCCAGCAGTGAAGGGTGGGGCTTACAGCCCCAGCATTTT. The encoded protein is CASSEGWGLQPQHF.

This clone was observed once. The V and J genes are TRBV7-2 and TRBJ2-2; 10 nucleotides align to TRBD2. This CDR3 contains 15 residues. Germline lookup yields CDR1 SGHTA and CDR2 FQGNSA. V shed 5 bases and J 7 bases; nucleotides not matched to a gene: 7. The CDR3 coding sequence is TGTGCCAGCAGCCCATGGGTAGCGGGAGGCGGGGAGCTGTTTTTT. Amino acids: CASSPWVAGGGELFF.

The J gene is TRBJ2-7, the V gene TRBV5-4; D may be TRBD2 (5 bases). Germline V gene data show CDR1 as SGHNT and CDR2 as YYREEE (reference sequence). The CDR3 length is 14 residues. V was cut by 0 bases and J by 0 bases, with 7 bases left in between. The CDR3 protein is CASSLGRSSYEQYF. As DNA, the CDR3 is TGTGCCAGCAGCTTGGGGAGGAGCTCCTACGAGCAGTACTTC. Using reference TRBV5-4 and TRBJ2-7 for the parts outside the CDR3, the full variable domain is ETGVTQSPTHLIKTRGQQVTLRCSSQSGHNTVSWYQQALGQGPQFIFQYYREEENGRGNFPPRFSGLQFPNYSSELNVNALELDDSALYLCASSLGRSSYEQYFGPGTRLTVT.

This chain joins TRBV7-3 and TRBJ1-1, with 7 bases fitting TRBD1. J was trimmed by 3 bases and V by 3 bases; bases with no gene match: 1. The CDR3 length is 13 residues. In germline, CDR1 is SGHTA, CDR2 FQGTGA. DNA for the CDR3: TGTGCCAGCAGCTTTGACAGGGACACTGAAGCTTTCTTT. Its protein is CASSFDRDTEAFF.

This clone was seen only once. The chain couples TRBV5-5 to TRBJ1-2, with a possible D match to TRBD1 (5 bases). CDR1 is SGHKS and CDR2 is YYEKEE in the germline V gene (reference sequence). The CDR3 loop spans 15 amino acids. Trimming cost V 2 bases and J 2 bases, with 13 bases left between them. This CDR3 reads CASSFTGTANYGYTF. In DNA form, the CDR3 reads TGTGCCAGCAGCTTCACTGGGACGGCCAACTATGGCTACACCTTC.

The CDR3 DNA sequence: TGTGCCAGCAGTTTCCTACCCTGGGGTGGGGGCACAGATACGCAGTATTTT. Translation: CASSFLPWGGGTDTQYF. The chain has TRBV27 and TRBJ2-3; D is unclear. Germline lookup yields CDR1 MNHEY and CDR2 SMNVEV (reference sequence). The CDR3 loop spans 17 amino acids. The ends were cut back, 3 bases at V and 1 base at J, with 17 bases in the middle.

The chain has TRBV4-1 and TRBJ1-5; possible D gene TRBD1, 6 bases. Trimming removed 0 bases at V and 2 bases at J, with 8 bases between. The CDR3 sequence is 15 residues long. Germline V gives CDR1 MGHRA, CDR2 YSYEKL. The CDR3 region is CASSQDRQGNQPQHF. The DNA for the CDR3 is TGCGCCAGCAGCCAAGATAGACAGGGCAATCAGCCCCAGCATTTT.

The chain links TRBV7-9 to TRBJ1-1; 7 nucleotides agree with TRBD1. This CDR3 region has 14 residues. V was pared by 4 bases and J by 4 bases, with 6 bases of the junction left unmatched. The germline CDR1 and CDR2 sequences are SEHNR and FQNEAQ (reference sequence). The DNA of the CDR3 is TGTGCCAGCAGCTCCTCCGACAGGGCCACTGAAGCTTTCTTT. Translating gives CASSSSDRATEAFF. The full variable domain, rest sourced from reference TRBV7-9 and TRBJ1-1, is DTGVSQNPRHKITKRGQNVTFRCDPISEHNRLYWYRQTLGQGPEFLTYFQNEAQLEKSRLLSDRFSAERPKGSFSTLEIQRTEQGDSAMYLCASSSSDRATEAFFGQGTRLTVV.

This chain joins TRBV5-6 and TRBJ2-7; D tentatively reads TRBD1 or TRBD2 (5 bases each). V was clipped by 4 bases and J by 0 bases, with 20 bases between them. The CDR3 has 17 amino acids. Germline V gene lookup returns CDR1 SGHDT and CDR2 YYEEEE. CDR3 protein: CASSQIRPGPSSYEQYF. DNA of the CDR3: TGTGCCAGCAGCCAGATCCGGCCGGGACCGAGCTCCTACGAGCAGTACTTC.

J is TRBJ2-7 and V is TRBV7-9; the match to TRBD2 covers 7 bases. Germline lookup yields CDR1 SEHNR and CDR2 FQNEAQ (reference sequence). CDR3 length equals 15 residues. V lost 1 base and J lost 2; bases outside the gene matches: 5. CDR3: CASSLENAGAYEQYF. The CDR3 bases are TGTGCCAGCAGCTTAGAAAATGCGGGAGCCTACGAGCAGTACTTC. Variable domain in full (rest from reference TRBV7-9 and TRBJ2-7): DTGVSQNPRHKITKRGQNVTFRCDPISEHNRLYWYRQTLGQGPEFLTYFQNEAQLEKSRLLSDRFSAERPKGSFSTLEIQRTEQGDSAMYLCASSLENAGAYEQYFGPGTRLTVT.

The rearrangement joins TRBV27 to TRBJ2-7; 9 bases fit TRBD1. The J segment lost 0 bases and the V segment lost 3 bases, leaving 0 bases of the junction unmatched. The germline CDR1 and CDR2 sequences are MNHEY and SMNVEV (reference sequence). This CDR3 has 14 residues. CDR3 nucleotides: TGTGCCAGCAGTTTGACAGGGGGCTCCTACGAGCAGTACTTC. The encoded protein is CASSLTGGSYEQYF.

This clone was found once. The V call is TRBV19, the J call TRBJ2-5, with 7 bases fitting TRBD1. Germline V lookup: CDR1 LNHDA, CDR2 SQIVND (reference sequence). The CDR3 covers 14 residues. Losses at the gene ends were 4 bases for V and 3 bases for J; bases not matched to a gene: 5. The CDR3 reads CASSTRTGEETQYF. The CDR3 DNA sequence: TGTGCCAGTAGTACTAGGACAGGTGAAGAGACCCAGTACTTC. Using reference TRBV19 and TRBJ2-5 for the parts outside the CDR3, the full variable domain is DGGITQSPKYLFRKEGQNVTLSCEQNLNHDAMYWYRQDPGQGLRLIYYSQIVNDFQKGDIAEGYSVSREKKESFPLTVTSAQKNPTAFYLCASSTRTGEETQYFGPGTRLLVL.

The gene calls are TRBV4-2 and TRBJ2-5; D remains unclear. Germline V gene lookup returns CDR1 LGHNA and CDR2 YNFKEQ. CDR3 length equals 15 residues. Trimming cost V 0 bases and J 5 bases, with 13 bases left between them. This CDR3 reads CASSQDPFSRETQYF. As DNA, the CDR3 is TGTGCCAGCAGCCAAGACCCTTTCTCACGGGAGACCCAGTACTTC.

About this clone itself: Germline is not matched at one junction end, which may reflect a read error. The CDR3 sequence: CARSGDSGNTIYF. CDR3 bases: TGTGCCCGGAGTGGAGACTCTGGAAACACCATATATTTT. V and J are TRBV30 and TRBJ1-3; D is undetermined. Germline values: CDR1 GTSNPN, CDR2 SVGIG (reference sequence). The CDR3 totals 13 residues.

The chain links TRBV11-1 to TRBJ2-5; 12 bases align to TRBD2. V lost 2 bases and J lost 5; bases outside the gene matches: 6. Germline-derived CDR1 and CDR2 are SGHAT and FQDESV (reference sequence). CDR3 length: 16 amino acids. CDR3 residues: CASSLLTSGRIETQYF. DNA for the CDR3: TGTGCCAGCAGCTTACTGACTAGCGGGAGAATCGAGACCCAGTACTTC.

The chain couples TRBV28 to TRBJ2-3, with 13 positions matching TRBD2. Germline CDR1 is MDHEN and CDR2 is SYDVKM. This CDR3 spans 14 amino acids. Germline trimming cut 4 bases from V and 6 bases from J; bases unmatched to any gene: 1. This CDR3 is CASSSTSGRDTQYF. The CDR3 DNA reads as TGTGCCAGCAGTTCGACTAGCGGGAGGGATACGCAGTATTTT.

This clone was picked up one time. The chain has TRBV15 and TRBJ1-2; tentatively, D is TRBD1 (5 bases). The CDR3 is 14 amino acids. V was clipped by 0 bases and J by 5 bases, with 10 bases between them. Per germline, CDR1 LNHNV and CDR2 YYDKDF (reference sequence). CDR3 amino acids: CATSREAGRYGYTF. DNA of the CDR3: TGTGCCACCAGCAGAGAGGCAGGGAGGTATGGCTACACCTTC.